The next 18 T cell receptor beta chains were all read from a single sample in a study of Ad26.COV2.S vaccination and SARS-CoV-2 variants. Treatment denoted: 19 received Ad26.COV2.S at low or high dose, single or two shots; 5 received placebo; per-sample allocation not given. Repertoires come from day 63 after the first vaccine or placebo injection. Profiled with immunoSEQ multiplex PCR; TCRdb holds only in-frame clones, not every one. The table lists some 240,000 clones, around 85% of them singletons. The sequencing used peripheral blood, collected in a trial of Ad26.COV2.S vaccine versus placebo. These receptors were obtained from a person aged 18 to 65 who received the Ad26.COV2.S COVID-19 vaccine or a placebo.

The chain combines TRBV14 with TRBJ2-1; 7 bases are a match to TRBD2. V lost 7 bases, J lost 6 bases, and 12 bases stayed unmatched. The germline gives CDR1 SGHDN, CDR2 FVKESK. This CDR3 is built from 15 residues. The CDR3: CASTRTRGNINEQFF. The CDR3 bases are TGTGCCAGCACCAGGACTAGGGGTAATATCAATGAGCAGTTCTTC.

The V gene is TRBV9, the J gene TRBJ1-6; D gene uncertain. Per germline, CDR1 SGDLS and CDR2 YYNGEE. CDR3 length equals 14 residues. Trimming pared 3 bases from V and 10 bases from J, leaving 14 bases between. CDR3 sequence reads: CASSAARQNSPLHF. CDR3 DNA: TGTGCCAGCAGCGCGGCAAGACAAAACTCACCCCTCCACTTT.

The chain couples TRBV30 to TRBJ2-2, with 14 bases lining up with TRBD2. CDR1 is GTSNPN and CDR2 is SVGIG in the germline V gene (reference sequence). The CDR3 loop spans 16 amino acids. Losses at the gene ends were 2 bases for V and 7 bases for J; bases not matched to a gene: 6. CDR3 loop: CAWSSRTSGGFGELFF. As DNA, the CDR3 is TGTGCCTGGAGTTCGAGGACTAGCGGGGGGTTCGGGGAGCTGTTTTTT.

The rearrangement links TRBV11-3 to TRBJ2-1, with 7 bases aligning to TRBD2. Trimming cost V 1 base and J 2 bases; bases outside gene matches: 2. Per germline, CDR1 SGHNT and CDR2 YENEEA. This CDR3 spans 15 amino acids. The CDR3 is CASSLASGTYNEQFF. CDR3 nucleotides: TGTGCCAGCAGCTTAGCTAGCGGTACCTACAATGAGCAGTTCTTC.

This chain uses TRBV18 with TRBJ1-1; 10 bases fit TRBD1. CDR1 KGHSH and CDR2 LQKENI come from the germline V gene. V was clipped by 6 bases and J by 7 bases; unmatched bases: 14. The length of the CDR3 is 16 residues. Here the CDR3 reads CASSPIETGQGGEAFF. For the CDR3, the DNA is TGTGCCAGCTCCCCAATTGAGACCGGACAGGGGGGTGAAGCTTTCTTT.

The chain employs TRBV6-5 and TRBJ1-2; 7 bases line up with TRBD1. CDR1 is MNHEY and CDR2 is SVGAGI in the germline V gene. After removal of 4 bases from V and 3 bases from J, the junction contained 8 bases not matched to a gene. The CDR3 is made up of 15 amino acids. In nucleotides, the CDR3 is TGTGCCAGCAGTTCTCCGGGAGGGGGCGACTATGGCTACACCTTC. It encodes CASSSPGGGDYGYTF.

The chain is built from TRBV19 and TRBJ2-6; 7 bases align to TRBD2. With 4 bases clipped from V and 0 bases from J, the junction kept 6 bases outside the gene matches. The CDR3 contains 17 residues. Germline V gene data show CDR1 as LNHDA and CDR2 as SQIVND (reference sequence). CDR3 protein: CASSTGGLSSGANVLTF. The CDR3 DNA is TGTGCCAGTAGTACGGGGGGACTAAGCTCTGGGGCCAACGTCCTGACTTTC.

The CDR3 reads CASSPRGGRNLDQPQHF. The DNA of the CDR3 is TGTGCCAGCAGCCCAAGGGGCGGCAGGAACTTAGATCAGCCCCAGCATTTT. The chain employs TRBV7-8 and TRBJ1-5, with a weak D call TRBD1 (5 bases). V lost 5 bases and J 5 bases, leaving 22 bases between the germline ends. This CDR3 has 17 amino acids. Germline CDR1 reads SGHVS; CDR2 reads FQNEAQ.

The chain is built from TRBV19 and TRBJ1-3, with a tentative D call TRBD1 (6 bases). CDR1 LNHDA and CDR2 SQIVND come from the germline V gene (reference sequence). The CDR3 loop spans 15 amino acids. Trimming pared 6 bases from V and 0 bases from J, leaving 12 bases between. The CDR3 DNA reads TGTGCCAGTAGCCCGGGACACTACTCTGGAAACACCATATATTTT. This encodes CASSPGHYSGNTIYF.

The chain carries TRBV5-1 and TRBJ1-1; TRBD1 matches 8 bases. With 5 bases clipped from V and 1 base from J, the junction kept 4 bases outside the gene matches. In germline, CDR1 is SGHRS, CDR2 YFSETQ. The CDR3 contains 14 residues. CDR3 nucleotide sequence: TGCGCCAGCAGGCCCGGGACAGGGAACACTGAAGCTTTCTTT. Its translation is CASRPGTGNTEAFF.

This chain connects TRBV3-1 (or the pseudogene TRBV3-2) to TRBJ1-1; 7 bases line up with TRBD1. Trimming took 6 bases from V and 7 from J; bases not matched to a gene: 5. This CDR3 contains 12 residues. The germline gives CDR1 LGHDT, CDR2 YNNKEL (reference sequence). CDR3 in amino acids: CASSHRGSEAFF. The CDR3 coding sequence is TGTGCCAGCAGTCACAGGGGTAGTGAAGCTTTCTTT.

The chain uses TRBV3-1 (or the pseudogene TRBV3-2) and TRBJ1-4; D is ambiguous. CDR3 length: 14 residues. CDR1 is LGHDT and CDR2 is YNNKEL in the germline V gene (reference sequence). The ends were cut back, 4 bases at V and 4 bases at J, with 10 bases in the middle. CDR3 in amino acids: CASSRTEGNEKLFF. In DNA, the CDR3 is TGTGCCAGCAGCCGGACGGAGGGTAATGAAAAACTGTTTTTT.

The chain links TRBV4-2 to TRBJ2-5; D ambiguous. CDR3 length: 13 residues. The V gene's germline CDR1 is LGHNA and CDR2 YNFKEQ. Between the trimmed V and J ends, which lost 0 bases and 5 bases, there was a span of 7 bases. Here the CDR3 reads CASSQDFGETQYF. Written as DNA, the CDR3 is TGTGCCAGCAGCCAAGATTTTGGGGAGACCCAGTACTTC.

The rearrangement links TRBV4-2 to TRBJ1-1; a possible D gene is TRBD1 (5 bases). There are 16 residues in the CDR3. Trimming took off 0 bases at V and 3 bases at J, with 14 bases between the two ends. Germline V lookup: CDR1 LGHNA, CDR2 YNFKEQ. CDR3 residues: CASSQDEGSGDTEAFF. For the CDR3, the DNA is TGTGCCAGCAGCCAAGATGAGGGGTCGGGGGACACTGAAGCTTTCTTT.

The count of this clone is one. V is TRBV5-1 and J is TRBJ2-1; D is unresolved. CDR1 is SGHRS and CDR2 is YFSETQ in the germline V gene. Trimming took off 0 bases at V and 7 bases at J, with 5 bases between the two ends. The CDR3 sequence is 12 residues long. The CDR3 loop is CASSLDDNEQFF. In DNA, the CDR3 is TGCGCCAGCAGCTTGGATGATAATGAGCAGTTCTTC.

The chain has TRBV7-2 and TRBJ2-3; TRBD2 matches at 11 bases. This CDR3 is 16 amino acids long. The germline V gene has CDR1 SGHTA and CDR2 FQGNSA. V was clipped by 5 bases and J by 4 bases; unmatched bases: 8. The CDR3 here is CASSLTGTSGSDTQYF. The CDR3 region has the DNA TGTGCCAGCAGCCTAACCGGGACTAGCGGCTCAGATACGCAGTATTTT.

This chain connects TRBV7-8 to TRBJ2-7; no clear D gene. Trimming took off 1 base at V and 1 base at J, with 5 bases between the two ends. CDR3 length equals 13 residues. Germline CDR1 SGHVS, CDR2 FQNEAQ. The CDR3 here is CASSLVPSYEQYV. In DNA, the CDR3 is TGTGCCAGCAGCTTAGTTCCTTCCTACGAGCAGTACGTC.

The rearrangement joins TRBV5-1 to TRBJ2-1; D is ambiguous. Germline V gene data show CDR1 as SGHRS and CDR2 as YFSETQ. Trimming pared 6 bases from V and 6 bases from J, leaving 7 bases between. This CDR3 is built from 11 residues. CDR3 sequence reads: CASTTINEQFF. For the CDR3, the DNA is TGCGCCAGCACCACGATCAATGAGCAGTTCTTC.